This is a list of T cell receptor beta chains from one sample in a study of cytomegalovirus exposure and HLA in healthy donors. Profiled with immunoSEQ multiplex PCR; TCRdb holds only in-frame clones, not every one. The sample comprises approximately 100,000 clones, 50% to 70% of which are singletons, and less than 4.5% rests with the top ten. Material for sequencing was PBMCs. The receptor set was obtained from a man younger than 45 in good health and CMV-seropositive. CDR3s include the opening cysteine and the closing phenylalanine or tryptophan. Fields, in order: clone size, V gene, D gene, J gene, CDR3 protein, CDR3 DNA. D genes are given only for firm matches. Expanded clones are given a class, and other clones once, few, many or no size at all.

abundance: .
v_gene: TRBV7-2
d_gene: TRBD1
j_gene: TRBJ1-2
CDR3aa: CASSLGTGVEGYTF
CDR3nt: TGTGCCAGCAGCTTAGGGACAGGGGTTGAAGGCTACACCTTC

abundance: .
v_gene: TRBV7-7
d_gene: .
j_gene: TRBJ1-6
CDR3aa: CASSRRQLSSYNSPLHF
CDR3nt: TGTGCTAGCAGTCGTAGACAGTTGAGCTCCTATAATTCACCCCTCCACTTT

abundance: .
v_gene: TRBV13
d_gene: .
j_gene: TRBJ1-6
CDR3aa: CASSGGPSPLHF
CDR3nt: TGTGCCAGCTCCGGGGGTCCCTCACCCCTCCACTTT

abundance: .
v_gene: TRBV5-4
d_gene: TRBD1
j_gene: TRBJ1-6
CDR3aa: CASSPYRDRVVNSPLHF
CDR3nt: TGTGCCAGCAGCCCCTACCGGGACAGGGTCGTTAATTCACCCCTCCACTTT

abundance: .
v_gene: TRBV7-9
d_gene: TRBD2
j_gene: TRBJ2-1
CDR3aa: CASSLGRLAGSYNEQFF
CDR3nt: TGTGCCAGCAGCTTAGGCCGACTAGCGGGCTCCTACAATGAGCAGTTCTTC

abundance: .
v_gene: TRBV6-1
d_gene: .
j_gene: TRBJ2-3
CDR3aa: CASIWQGTDTQYF
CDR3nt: TGTGCCAGCATCTGGCAGGGCACAGATACGCAGTATTTT

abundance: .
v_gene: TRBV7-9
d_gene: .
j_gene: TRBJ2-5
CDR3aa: CASSLAGGLKTQYF
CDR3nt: TGTGCCAGCAGCTTAGCGGGGGGGCTAAAGACCCAGTACTTC

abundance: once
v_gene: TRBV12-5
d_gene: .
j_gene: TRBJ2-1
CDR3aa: CASGLAQGYNEQFF
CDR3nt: TGTGCTAGTGGTTTGGCACAGGGTTACAATGAGCAGTTCTTC

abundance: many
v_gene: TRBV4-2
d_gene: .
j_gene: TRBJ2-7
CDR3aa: CASSLPQPGSEQYF
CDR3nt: TGTGCCAGCAGCCTCCCACAGCCCGGCTCCGAGCAGTACTTC

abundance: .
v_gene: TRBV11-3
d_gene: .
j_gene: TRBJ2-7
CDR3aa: CASSLAYEQYF
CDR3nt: TGTGCCAGCAGCTTAGCTTACGAGCAGTACTTC

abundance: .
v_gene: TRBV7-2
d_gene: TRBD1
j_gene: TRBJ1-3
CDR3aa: CASSPGQVGNTIYF
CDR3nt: TGTGCCAGCAGCCCTGGACAGGTTGGAAACACCATATATTTT

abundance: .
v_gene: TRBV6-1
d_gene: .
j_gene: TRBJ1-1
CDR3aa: CASRTNVGNTEAFF
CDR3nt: TGTGCCAGCAGGACAAACGTGGGGAACACTGAAGCTTTCTTT

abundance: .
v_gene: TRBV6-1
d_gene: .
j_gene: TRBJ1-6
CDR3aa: CATRGQPHSPLHF
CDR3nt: TGTGCCACCCGTGGGCAGCCACATTCACCCCTCCACTTT

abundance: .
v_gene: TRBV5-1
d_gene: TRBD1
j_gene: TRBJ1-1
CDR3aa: CASSLEGQGNTEAFF
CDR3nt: TGCGCCAGCAGCCTCGAGGGACAGGGGAACACTGAAGCTTTCTTT

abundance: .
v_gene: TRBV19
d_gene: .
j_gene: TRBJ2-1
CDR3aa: CASSISALIDEQFF
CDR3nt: TGTGCCAGTAGTATCAGTGCTCTCATCGATGAGCAGTTCTTC

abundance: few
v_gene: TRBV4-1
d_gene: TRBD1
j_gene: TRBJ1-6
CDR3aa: CASSQGKGTGSPLHF
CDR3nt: TGCGCCAGCAGCCAAGGCAAGGGGACAGGTTCACCCCTCCACTTT

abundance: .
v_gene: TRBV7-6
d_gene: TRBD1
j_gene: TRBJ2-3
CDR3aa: CASSYDRDLTDTQYF
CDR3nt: TGTGCCAGCAGCTACGACAGGGACCTTACAGATACGCAGTATTTT

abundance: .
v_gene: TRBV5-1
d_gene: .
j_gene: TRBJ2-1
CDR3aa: CASSLLASSSGEQFF
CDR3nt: TGCGCCAGCAGCCTCTTAGCTTCTTCGTCGGGTGAGCAGTTCTTC

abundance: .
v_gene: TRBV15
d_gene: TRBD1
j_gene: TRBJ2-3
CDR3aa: CATSPGQGARTAQYF
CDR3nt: TGTGCCACCAGCCCGGGACAGGGGGCGCGGACGGCGCAGTATTTT

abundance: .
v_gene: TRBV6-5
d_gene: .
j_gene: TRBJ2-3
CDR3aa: CASSYGGRGDTQYF
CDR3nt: TGTGCCAGCAGTTACGGGGGCCGCGGGGATACGCAGTATTTT

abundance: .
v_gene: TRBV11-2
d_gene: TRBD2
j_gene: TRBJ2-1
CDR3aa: CASSLVGGNNEQFF
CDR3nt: TGTGCCAGCAGCTTAGTGGGGGGGAACAATGAGCAGTTCTTC

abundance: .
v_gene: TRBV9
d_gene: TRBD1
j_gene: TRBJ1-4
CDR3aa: CASSRGQGDEKLFF
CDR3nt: TGTGCCAGCAGCAGAGGACAGGGGGATGAAAAACTGTTTTTT

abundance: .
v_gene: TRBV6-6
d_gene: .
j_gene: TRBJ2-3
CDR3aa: CASSTNPGVDTQYF
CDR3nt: TGTGCCAGCAGCACAAATCCGGGGGTAGATACGCAGTATTTT

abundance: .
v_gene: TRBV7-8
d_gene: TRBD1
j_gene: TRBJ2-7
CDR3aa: CASSATGQGPTLSSYEQYF
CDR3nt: TGTGCCAGCAGCGCCACGGGACAGGGGCCTACTTTATCTAGCTACGAGCAGTACTTC

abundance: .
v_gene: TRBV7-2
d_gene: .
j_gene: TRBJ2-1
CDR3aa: CASSSTGWAYNEQFF
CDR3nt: TGTGCCAGCAGCTCAACAGGGTGGGCCTACAATGAGCAGTTCTTC

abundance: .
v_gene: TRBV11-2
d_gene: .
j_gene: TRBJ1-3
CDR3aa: CASSPFFSGNTIYF
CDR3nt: TGTGCCAGCAGCCCATTTTTCTCTGGAAACACCATATATTTT

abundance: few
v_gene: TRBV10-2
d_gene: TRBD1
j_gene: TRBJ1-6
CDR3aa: CASNGQGGSPLHF
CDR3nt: TGCGCCAGCAACGGACAGGGAGGTTCACCCCTCCACTTT

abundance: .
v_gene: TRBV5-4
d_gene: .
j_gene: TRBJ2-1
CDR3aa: CASTTGLSAGRGYNEQFF
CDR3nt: TGTGCCTCTACGACCGGACTATCGGCCGGGCGGGGATACAATGAGCAGTTCTTC

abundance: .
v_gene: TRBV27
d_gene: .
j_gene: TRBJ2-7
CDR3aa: CASSLWGVDNEQYF
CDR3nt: TGTGCCAGCAGTTTATGGGGCGTCGACAACGAGCAGTACTTC

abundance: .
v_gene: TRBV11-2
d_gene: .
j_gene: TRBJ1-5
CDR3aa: CASSLGSGLLNQPQHF
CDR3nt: TGTGCCAGCAGCTTAGGATCAGGGCTGCTGAATCAGCCCCAGCATTTT

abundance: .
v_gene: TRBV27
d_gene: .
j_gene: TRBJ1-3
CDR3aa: CASSLSQNSGNTIYF
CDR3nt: TGTGCCAGCAGTCTAAGCCAAAACTCTGGAAACACCATATATTTT

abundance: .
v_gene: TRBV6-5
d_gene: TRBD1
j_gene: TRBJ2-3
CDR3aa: CASSPGDRPDTQYF
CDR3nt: TGTGCCAGCAGTCCAGGGGACAGGCCAGATACGCAGTATTTT

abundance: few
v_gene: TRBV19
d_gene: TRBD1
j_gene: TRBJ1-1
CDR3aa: CASSPTGGSMNTEAFF
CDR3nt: TGTGCCAGTAGTCCTACAGGGGGCAGCATGAACACTGAAGCTTTCTTT

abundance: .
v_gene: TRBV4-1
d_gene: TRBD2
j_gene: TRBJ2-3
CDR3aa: CASSQGGAGGGTDTQYF
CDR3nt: TGCGCCAGCAGCCAAGGCGGAGCGGGGGGTGGCACAGATACGCAGTATTTT

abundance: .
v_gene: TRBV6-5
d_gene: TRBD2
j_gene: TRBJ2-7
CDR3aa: CASSLTSGGYEQYF
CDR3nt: TGTGCCAGCAGTCTAACTAGCGGGGGCTACGAGCAGTACTTC

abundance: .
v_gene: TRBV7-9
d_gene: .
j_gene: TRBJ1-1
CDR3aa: CASSFGGVNTEAFF
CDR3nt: TGTGCCAGCAGCTTCGGGGGGGTGAACACTGAAGCTTTCTTT

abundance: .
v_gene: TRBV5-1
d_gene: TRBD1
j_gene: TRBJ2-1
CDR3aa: CASSTEGQSYNEQFF
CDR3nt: TGCGCCAGCAGCACAGAGGGACAGAGCTACAATGAGCAGTTCTTC

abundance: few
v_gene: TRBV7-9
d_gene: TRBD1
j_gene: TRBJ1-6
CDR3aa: CASGGQGDSPLHF
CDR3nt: TGTGCCAGCGGGGGACAGGGAGACTCACCCCTCCACTTT

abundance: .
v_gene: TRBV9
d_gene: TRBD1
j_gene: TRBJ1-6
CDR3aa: CASSTTGTGTAPLHF
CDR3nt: TGTGCCAGCAGCACCACCGGGACAGGGACAGCACCCCTCCACTTT

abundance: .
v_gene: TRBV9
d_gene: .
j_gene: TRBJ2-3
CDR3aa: CASSVVPGGTDTQYF
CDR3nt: TGTGCCAGCAGCGTAGTTCCCGGGGGCACAGATACGCAGTATTTT

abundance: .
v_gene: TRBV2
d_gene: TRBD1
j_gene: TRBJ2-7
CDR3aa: CASTPRGQGTYEQYF
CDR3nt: TGTGCCAGCACCCCAAGGGGACAGGGTACCTACGAGCAGTACTTC

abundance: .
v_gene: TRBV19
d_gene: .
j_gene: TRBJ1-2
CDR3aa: CASTRRLGSYGYTF
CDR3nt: TGTGCCAGTACCCGGCGGTTGGGGAGCTATGGCTACACCTTC

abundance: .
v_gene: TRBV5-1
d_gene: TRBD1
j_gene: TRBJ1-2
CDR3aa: CASSLSTGGAYGYTF
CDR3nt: TGCGCCAGCAGCTTGTCGACAGGGGGCGCCTATGGCTACACCTTC

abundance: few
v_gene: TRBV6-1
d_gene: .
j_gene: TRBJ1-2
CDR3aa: CASSESGYTF
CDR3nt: TGTGCCAGCAGTGAATCAGGCTACACCTTC

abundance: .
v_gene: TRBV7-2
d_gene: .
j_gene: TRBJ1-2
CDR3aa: CASSSGQNYNYGYTF
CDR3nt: TGTGCCAGCAGCTCCGGACAGAATTATAACTATGGCTACACCTTC

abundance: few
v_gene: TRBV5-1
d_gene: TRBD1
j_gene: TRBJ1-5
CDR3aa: CASSPGQGDQPQHF
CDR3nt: TGCGCCAGCAGCCCAGGACAGGGCGACCAGCCCCAGCATTTT

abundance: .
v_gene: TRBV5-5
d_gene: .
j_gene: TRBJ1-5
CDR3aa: CASSLEPGSQPQHF
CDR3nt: TGTGCCAGCAGCTTGGAGCCCGGTTCTCAGCCCCAGCATTTT

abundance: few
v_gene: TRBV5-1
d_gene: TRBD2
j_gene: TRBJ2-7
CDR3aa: CASSYSGGTGEQYF
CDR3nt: TGCGCCAGCAGCTATAGCGGGGGGACTGGGGAGCAGTACTTC

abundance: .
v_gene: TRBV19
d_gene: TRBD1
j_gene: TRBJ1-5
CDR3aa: CASSTPPRTGQGNQPQHF
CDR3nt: TGTGCCAGTAGTACCCCGCCAAGGACAGGGCAGGGCAATCAGCCCCAGCATTTT

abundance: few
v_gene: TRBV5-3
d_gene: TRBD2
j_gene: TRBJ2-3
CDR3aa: CARSGGGRGSTDTQYF
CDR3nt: TGTGCCAGAAGCGGGGGAGGGCGGGGGAGCACAGATACGCAGTATTTT

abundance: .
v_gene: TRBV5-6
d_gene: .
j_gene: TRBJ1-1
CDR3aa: CASSLAPGGSEAFF
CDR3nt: TGTGCCAGCAGCTTGGCCCCTGGCGGGTCTGAAGCTTTCTTT

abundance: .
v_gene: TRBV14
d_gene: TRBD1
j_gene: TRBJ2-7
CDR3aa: CASSLMGTGGEQYF
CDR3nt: TGTGCCAGCAGTCTCATGGGGACAGGGGGTGAGCAGTACTTC

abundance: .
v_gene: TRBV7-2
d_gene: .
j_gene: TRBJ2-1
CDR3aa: CASSLLVRREQFF
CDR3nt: TGTGCCAGCAGCTTACTTGTCCGGCGGGAGCAGTTCTTC

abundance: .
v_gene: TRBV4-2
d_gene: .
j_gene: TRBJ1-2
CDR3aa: CASSQVSGNNYGYPF
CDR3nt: TGTGCCAGCAGCCAAGTTTCAGGGAATAACTATGGCTACCCCTTC

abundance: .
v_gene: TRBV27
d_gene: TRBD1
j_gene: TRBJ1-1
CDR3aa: CASRTGGGEAFF
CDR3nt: TGTGCCAGCAGAACAGGGGGCGGTGAAGCTTTCTTT

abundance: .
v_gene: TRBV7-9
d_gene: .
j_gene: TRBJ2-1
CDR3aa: CASSLAHGNEQFF
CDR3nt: TGTGCCAGCAGCTTAGCGCACGGCAATGAGCAGTTCTTC

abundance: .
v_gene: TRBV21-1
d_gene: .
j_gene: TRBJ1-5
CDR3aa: CASSNRTGETQKSKGNQPQHF
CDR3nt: TGTGCCAGCAGCAACCGGACAGGGGAGACGCAAAAGTCGAAGGGCAATCAGCCCCAGCATTTT

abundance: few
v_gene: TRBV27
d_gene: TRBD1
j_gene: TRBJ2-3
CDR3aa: CASSTGQGYGTDTQYF
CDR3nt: TGTGCCAGCAGTACCGGACAGGGGTACGGCACAGATACGCAGTATTTT

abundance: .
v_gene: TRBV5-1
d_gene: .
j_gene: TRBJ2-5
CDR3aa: CASRDKGRETQYF
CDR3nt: TGCGCCAGCAGAGACAAGGGGCGAGAGACCCAGTACTTC

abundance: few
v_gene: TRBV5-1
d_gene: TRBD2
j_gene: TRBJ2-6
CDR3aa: CASSLGTSGVGANVLTF
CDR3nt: TGCGCCAGCAGCCTCGGGACTAGCGGGGTCGGGGCCAACGTCCTGACTTTC